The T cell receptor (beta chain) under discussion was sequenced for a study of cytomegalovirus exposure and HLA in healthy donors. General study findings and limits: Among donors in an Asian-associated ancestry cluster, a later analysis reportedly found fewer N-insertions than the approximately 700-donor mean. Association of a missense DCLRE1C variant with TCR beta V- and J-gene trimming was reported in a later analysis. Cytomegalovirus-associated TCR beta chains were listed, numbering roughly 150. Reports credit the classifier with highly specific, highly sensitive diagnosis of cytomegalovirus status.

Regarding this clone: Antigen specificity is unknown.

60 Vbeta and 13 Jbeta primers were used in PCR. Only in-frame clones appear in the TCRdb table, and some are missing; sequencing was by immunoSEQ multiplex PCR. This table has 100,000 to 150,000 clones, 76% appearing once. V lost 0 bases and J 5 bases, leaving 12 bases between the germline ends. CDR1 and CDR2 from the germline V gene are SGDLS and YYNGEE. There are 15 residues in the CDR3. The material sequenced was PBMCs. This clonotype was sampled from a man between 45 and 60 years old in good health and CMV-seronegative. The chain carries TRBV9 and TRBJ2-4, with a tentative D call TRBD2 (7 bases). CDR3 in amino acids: CASSVGGGPENIQYF. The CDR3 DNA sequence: TGTGCCAGCAGCGTAGGGGGGGGCCCCGAAAACATTCAGTACTTC.